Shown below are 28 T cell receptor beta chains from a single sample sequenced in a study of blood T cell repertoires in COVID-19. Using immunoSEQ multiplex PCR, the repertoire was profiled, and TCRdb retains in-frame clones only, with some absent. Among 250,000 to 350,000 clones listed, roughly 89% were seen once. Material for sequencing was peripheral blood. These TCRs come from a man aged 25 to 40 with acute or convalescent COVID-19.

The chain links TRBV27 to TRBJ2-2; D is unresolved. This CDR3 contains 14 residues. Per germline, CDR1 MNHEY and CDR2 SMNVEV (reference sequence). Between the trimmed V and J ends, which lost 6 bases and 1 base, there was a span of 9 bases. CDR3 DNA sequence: TGTGCCAGCAGCCGCGCCGGGAACACCGGGGAGCTGTTTTTT. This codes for CASSRAGNTGELFF.

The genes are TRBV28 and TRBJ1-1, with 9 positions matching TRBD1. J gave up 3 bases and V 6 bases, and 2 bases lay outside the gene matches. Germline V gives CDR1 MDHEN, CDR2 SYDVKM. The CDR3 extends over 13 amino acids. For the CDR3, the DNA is TGTGCCAGCAGAGGACAGGGGTACACTGAAGCTTTCTTT. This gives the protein CASRGQGYTEAFF.

In nucleotides, the CDR3 is TGTGCCAGCAGCCTAAATGGGGAGCCTACGAACACCGGGGAGCTGTTTTTT. Its translation: CASSLNGEPTNTGELFF. The genes are TRBV7-3 and TRBJ2-2; a possible D gene is TRBD2 (5 bases). Per germline, CDR1 SGHTA and CDR2 FQGTGA. The CDR3 totals 17 residues. The V end lost 5 bases, the J end lost 0 bases, and 16 bases lay between the germline ends. Full variable domain (missing parts from reference TRBV7-3 and TRBJ2-2): GAGVSQTPSNKVTEKGKYVELRCDPISGHTALYWYRQSLGQGPEFLIYFQGTGAADDSGLPNDRFFAVRPEGSVSTLKIQRTERGDSAVYLCASSLNGEPTNTGELFFGEGSRLTVL.

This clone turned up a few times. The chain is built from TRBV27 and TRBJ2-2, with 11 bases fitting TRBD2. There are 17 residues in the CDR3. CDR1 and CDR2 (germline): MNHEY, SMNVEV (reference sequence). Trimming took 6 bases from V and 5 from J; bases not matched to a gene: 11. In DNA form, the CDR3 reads TGTGCCAGCAGGGGCCCCGGGACTAGCGGCAGAACCGGGGAGCTGTTTTTT. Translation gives CASRGPGTSGRTGELFF.

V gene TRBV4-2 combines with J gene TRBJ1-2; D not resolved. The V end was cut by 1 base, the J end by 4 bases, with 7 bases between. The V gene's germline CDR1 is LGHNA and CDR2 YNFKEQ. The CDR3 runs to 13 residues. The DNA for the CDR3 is TGTGCCAGCAGCCAAGGCGGAGTCTATGGCTACACCTTC. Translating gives CASSQGGVYGYTF.

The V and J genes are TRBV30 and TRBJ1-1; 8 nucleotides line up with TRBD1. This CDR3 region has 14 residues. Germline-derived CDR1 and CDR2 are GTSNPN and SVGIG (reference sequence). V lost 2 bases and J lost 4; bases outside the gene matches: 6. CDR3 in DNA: TGTGCCTGGAGTAGAGACAGGGGTGGCACTGAAGCTTTCTTT. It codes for CAWSRDRGGTEAFF. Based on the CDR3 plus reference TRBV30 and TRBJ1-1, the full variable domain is SQTIHQWPATLVQPVGSPLSLECTVEGTSNPNLYWYRQAAGRGLQLLFYSVGIGQISSEVPQNLSASRPQDRQFILSSKKLLLSDSGFYLCAWSRDRGGTEAFFGQGTRLTVV.

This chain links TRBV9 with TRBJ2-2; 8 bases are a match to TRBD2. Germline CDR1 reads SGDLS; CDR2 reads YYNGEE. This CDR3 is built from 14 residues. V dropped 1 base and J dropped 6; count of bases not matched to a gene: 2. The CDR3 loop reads CASSVMRGAGELFF. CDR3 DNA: TGTGCCAGCAGCGTAATGCGGGGGGCCGGGGAGCTGTTTTTT.

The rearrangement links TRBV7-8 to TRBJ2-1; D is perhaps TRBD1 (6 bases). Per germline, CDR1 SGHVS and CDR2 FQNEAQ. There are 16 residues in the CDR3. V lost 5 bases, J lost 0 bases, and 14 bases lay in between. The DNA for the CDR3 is TGTGCCAGCAGCAGGTGGACAGTTAGCTCCTACAATGAGCAGTTCTTC. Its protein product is CASSRWTVSSYNEQFF.

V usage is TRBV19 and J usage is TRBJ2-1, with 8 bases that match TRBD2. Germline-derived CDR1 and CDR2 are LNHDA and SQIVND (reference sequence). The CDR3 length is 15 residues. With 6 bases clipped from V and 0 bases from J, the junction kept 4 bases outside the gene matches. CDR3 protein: CASSSSGSSYNEQFF. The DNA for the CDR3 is TGTGCCAGTAGCTCGAGCGGGAGCTCCTACAATGAGCAGTTCTTC. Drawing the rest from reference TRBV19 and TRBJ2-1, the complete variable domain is DGGITQSPKYLFRKEGQNVTLSCEQNLNHDAMYWYRQDPGQGLRLIYYSQIVNDFQKGDIAEGYSVSREKKESFPLTVTSAQKNPTAFYLCASSSSGSSYNEQFFGPGTRLTVL.

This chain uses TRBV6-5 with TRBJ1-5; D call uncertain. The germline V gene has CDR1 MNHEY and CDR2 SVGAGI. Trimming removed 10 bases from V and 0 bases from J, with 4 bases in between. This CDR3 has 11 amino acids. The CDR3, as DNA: TGTGCCACAGTTAGCAATCAGCCCCAGCATTTT. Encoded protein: CATVSNQPQHF.

The CDR3 here is CASSDRPETEAFF. In DNA, the CDR3 is TGTGCCAGCAGTGATCGGCCGGAGACTGAAGCTTTCTTT. The chain uses TRBV25-1 and TRBJ1-1; D uncertain. Per germline, CDR1 MGHDK and CDR2 SYGVNS. The CDR3 has 13 amino acids. Trimming cost V 3 bases and J 5 bases, with 10 bases left between them.

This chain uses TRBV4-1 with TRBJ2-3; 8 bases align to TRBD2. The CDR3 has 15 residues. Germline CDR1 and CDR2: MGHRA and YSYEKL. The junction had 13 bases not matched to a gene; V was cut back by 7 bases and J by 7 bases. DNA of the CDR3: TGCGCCAGCAAGGTTAGCGGGGAAGGTGGATATACGCAGTATTTT. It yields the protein CASKVSGEGGYTQYF.

The CDR3 loop reads CASSLIRGGQPQHF. CDR3 sequence (DNA): TGTGCCAGCAGTTTAATCAGGGGCGGACAGCCCCAGCATTTT. V is TRBV27 and J is TRBJ1-5; possible D gene TRBD1, 6 bases. Trimming removed 2 bases at V and 7 bases at J, with 12 bases between. Germline V gene data show CDR1 as MNHEY and CDR2 as SMNVEV (reference sequence). The CDR3 has 14 residues.

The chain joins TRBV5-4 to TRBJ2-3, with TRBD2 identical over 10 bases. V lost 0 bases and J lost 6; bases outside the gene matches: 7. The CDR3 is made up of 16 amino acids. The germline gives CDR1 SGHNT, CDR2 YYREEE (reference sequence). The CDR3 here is CASSLVGSGGYDTQYF. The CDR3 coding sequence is TGTGCCAGCAGCTTGGTCGGTAGCGGGGGGTACGATACGCAGTATTTT.

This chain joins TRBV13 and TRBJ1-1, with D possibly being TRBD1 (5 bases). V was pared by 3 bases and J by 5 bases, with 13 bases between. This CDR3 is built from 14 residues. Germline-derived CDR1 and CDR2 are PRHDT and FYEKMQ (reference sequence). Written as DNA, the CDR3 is TGTGCCAGCAGCTTGGGGGGGTTGTATACTGAAGCTTTCTTT. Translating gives CASSLGGLYTEAFF.

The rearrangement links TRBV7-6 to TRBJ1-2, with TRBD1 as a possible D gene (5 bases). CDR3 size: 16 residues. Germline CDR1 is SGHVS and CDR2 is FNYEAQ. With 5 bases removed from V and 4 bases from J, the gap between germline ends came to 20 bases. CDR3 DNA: TGTGCCAGCAGCCTAATTGACAGAGTTGGTTCCTATGGCTACACCTTC. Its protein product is CASSLIDRVGSYGYTF.

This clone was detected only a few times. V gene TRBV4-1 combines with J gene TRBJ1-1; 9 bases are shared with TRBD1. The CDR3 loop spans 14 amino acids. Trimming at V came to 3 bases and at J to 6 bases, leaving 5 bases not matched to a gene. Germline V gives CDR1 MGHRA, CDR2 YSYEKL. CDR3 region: CASSQGQGWPEAFF. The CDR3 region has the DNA TGCGCCAGCAGCCAGGGACAGGGATGGCCTGAAGCTTTCTTT.

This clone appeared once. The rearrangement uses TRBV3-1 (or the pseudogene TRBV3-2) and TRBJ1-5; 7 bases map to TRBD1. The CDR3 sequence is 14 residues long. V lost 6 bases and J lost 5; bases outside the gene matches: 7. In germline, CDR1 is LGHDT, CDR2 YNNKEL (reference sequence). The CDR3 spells CASRTGTDYQPQHF. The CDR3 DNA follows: TGTGCCAGCAGGACCGGGACAGATTATCAGCCCCAGCATTTT.

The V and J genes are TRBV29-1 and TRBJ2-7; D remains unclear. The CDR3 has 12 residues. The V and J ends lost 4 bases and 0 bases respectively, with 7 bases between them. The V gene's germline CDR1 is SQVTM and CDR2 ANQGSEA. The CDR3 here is CSVARASYEQYF. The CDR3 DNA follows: TGCAGCGTTGCGCGAGCCTCCTACGAGCAGTACTTC.

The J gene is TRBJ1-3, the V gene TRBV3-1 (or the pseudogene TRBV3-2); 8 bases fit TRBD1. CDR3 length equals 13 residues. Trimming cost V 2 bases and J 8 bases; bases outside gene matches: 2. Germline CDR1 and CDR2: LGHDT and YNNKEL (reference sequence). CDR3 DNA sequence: TGTGCCAGCAGCCAACAGGGGGCGCACACCATATATTTT. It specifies CASSQQGAHTIYF.

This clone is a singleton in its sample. The CDR3 bases are TGTGCCAGCAGGCCACACCAGGACACTGAAGCTTTCTTT. Translating it yields CASRPHQDTEAFF. The V and J genes are TRBV2 and TRBJ1-1; no firm D call. The V gene lost 6 bases and the J gene lost 3 bases, with 11 bases spanning the gap. CDR3 length: 13 amino acids. The germline gives CDR1 SNHLY, CDR2 FYNNEI.

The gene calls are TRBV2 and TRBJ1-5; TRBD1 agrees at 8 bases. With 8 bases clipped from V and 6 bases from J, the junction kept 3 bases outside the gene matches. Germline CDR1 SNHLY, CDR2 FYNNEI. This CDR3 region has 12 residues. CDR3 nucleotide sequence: TGTGCCAGCGACAGGGGCCGTCAGCCCCAGCATTTT. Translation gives CASDRGRQPQHF. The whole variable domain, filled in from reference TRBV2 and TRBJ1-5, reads EPEVTQTPSHQVTQMGQEVILRCVPISNHLYFYWYRQILGQKVEFLVSFYNNEISEKSEIFDDQFSVERPDGSNFTLKIRSTKLEDSAMYFCASDRGRQPQHFGDGTRLSIL.

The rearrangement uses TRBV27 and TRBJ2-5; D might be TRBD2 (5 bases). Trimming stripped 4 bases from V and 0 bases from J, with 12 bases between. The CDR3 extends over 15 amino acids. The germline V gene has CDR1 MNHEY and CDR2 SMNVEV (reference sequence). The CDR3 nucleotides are TGTGCCAGCAGTTGGTCGGGGAACAACCAAGAGACCCAGTACTTC. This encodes CASSWSGNNQETQYF.

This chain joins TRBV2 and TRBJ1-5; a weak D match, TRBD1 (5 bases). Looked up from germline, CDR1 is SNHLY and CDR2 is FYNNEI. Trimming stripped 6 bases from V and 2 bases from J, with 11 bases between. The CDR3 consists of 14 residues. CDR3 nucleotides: TGTGCCAGCAGCCAGGGTTCACGCAATCAGCCCCAGCATTTT. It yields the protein CASSQGSRNQPQHF.

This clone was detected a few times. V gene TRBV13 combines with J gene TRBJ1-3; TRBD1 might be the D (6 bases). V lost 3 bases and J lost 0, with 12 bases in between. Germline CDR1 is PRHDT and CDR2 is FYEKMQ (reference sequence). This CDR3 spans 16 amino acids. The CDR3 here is CASSFTGMGSGNTIYF. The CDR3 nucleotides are TGTGCCAGCAGCTTTACAGGGATGGGCTCTGGAAACACCATATATTTT.

The CDR3 loop is CASSPLRQGPAASPLHF. The CDR3 coding sequence is TGTGCCAGCTCACCACTCCGCCAGGGGCCGGCGGCTTCACCCCTCCACTTT. The chain has TRBV18 and TRBJ1-6; D may be TRBD1 (6 bases). The germline V gene encodes CDR1 KGHSH and CDR2 LQKENI. The CDR3 runs 17 residues. Trimming took 1 base from V and 9 from J, leaving 19 bases between them.

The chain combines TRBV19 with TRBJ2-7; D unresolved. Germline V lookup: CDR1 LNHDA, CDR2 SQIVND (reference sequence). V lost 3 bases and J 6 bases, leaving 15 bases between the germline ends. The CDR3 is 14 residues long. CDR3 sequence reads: CASSIAGSRIEQYF. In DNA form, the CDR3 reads TGTGCCAGTAGTATTGCAGGATCTCGAATCGAGCAGTACTTC.

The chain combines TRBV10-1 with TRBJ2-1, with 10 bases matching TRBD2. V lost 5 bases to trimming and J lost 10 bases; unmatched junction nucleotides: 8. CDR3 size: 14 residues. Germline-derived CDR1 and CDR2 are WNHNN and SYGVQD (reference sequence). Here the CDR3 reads CASSKREGLGEQFF. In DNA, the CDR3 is TGCGCCAGCAGTAAGCGGGAGGGCCTTGGCGAGCAGTTCTTC.